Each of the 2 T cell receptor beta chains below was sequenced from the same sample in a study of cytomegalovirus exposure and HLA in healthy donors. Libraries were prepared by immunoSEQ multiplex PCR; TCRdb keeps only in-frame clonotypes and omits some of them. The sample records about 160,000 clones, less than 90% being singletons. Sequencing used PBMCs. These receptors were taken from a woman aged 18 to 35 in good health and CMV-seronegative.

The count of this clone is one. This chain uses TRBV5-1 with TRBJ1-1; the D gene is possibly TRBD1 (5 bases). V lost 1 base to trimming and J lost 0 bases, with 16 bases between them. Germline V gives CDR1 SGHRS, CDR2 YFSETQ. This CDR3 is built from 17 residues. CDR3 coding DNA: TGCGCCAGCAGCTTGAAGCCGACAGTAGACGTGAACACTGAAGCTTTCTTT. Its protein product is CASSLKPTVDVNTEAFF.

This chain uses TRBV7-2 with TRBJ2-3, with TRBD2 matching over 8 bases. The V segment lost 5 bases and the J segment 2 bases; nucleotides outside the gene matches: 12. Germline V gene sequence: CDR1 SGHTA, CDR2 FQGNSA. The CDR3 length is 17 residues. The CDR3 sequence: CASSRLLAVYDTDTQYF. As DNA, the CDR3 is TGTGCCAGCAGCCGCCTACTAGCGGTCTATGACACAGATACGCAGTATTTT.